A selection of T cell receptor beta chains follows, all from one sample in a study of blood T cell repertoires in COVID-19. Profiling relied on immunoSEQ multiplex PCR, and the TCRdb table lists in-frame clones only, not all of them. The table includes approximately 140,000 clones, roughly 87% detected once. The sample consisted of peripheral blood. Every receptor here comes from a woman aged 60-75 years with active or convalescent COVID-19. The CDR3 runs from the conserved cysteine through the conserved F or W. Fields, in order: D gene, V gene, J gene, CDR3 length, clone size, CDR3 protein, CDR3 DNA. D genes are given only for firm matches. Expanded clones are given a class, and other clones once, few, many or no size at all.

D gene: .; V gene: TRBV25-1; J gene: TRBJ1-4; CDR3 length: 18; clone size: .; CDR3 protein: CASPGHPLECSTNEKLFF; CDR3 DNA: TGTGCCAGTCCGGGACACCCGCTAGAATGTTCAACTAATGAAAAACTGTTTTTT
D gene: TRBD2; V gene: TRBV10-2; J gene: TRBJ2-1; CDR3 length: 13; clone size: once; CDR3 protein: CASSGLAVSEQFF; CDR3 DNA: TGCGCCAGCAGTGGACTAGCGGTTAGTGAGCAGTTCTTC
D gene: .; V gene: TRBV4-3; J gene: TRBJ1-2; CDR3 length: 15; clone size: .; CDR3 protein: CASSQDSQGLGGYTF; CDR3 DNA: TGCGCCAGCAGCCAGGATAGCCAGGGATTGGGGGGCTACACCTTC
D gene: .; V gene: TRBV4-1; J gene: TRBJ2-3; CDR3 length: 17; clone size: .; CDR3 protein: CASSQETHRASTDTQYF; CDR3 DNA: TGCGCCAGCAGCCAAGAAACGCACAGGGCTAGCACAGATACGCAGTATTTT
D gene: TRBD2; V gene: TRBV7-2; J gene: TRBJ2-1; CDR3 length: 15; clone size: .; CDR3 protein: CASSLARTSADEQFF; CDR3 DNA: TGTGCCAGCAGCTTAGCGAGGACTAGCGCCGATGAGCAGTTCTTC
D gene: .; V gene: TRBV7-2; J gene: TRBJ1-1; CDR3 length: 13; clone size: .; CDR3 protein: CASSLVGDTEAFF; CDR3 DNA: TGTGCCAGCAGTCTAGTCGGCGACACTGAAGCTTTCTTT
D gene: TRBD2; V gene: TRBV7-3; J gene: TRBJ2-3; CDR3 length: 20; clone size: .; CDR3 protein: CASSLRSSGGLHISTDTQYF; CDR3 DNA: TGTGCCAGCAGCTTAAGGTCTAGCGGGGGACTCCATATCAGCACAGATACGCAGTATTTT
D gene: TRBD1; V gene: TRBV7-2; J gene: TRBJ2-7; CDR3 length: 15; clone size: .; CDR3 protein: CASSFTGTGAYEQYF; CDR3 DNA: TGTGCCAGCAGCTTCACCGGGACAGGAGCCTACGAGCAGTACTTC
D gene: TRBD1; V gene: TRBV7-2; J gene: TRBJ1-6; CDR3 length: 19; clone size: .; CDR3 protein: CASSLRGTATLSYNSPLHF; CDR3 DNA: TGTGCCAGCAGCTTAAGAGGGACAGCTACCCTCTCCTATAATTCACCCCTCCACTTT
D gene: .; V gene: TRBV2; J gene: TRBJ1-6; CDR3 length: 16; clone size: .; CDR3 protein: CASTKGGNSYNSPLHF; CDR3 DNA: TGTGCCAGCACCAAAGGAGGGAACTCCTATAATTCACCCCTCCACTTT
D gene: TRBD1; V gene: TRBV6-6; J gene: TRBJ2-2; CDR3 length: 16; clone size: .; CDR3 protein: CASSYNDQGAAGELFF; CDR3 DNA: TGTGCCAGCAGTTACAACGATCAGGGGGCGGCCGGGGAGCTGTTTTTT
D gene: TRBD1; V gene: TRBV5-1; J gene: TRBJ1-2; CDR3 length: 13; clone size: once; CDR3 protein: CASSSDRGIGYTF; CDR3 DNA: TGCGCCAGCAGCTCGGACAGGGGGATTGGCTACACCTTC
D gene: .; V gene: TRBV29-1; J gene: TRBJ1-4; CDR3 length: 13; clone size: few; CDR3 protein: CSAGGGQDEKLFF; CDR3 DNA: TGCAGCGCCGGAGGAGGGCAGGACGAAAAACTGTTTTTT
D gene: .; V gene: TRBV4-2; J gene: TRBJ1-5; CDR3 length: 15; clone size: .; CDR3 protein: CASSQEEGRNQPQHF; CDR3 DNA: TGTGCCAGCAGCCAAGAGGAGGGCCGCAATCAGCCCCAGCATTTT
D gene: .; V gene: TRBV10-3; J gene: TRBJ2-3; CDR3 length: 14; clone size: .; CDR3 protein: CAIMTSIGTDTQYF; CDR3 DNA: TGTGCCATCATGACTAGTATCGGCACAGATACGCAGTATTTT
D gene: .; V gene: TRBV6-2/TRBV6-3; J gene: TRBJ2-3; CDR3 length: 17; clone size: .; CDR3 protein: CASSYSNDWQGVDTQYF; CDR3 DNA: TGTGCCAGCAGTTACTCGAATGATTGGCAGGGCGTAGATACGCAGTATTTT
D gene: TRBD1; V gene: TRBV18; J gene: TRBJ1-5; CDR3 length: 15; clone size: .; CDR3 protein: CASSPQGASNQPQHF; CDR3 DNA: TGTGCCAGCTCACCACAGGGGGCGAGCAATCAGCCCCAGCATTTT
D gene: TRBD1; V gene: TRBV6-1; J gene: TRBJ1-6; CDR3 length: 15; clone size: .; CDR3 protein: CASSVDGPGGSPLHF; CDR3 DNA: TGTGCCAGCAGTGTCGACGGCCCAGGGGGTTCACCCCTCCACTTT
D gene: .; V gene: TRBV5-4; J gene: TRBJ2-1; CDR3 length: 15; clone size: .; CDR3 protein: CASSLVSSSYNEQFF; CDR3 DNA: TGTGCCAGCAGCTTGGTTTCCAGCTCCTACAATGAGCAGTTCTTC
D gene: TRBD1; V gene: TRBV25-1; J gene: TRBJ2-7; CDR3 length: 12; clone size: once; CDR3 protein: CASSNRGYEQYF; CDR3 DNA: TGTGCCAGCAGCAACAGGGGGTACGAGCAGTACTTC
D gene: TRBD2; V gene: TRBV29-1; J gene: TRBJ2-1; CDR3 length: 13; clone size: .; CDR3 protein: CSASGGSYNEQFF; CDR3 DNA: TGCAGCGCCTCGGGGGGCTCCTACAATGAGCAGTTCTTC
D gene: .; V gene: TRBV24-1; J gene: TRBJ1-2; CDR3 length: 13; clone size: .; CDR3 protein: CATSDNTGSGYTF; CDR3 DNA: TGTGCCACCAGTGACAACACAGGGAGCGGCTACACCTTC
D gene: .; V gene: TRBV7-2; J gene: TRBJ2-3; CDR3 length: 16; clone size: once; CDR3 protein: CASSPRPGSSTDTQYF; CDR3 DNA: TGTGCCAGCAGCCCTCGTCCGGGGTCGAGCACAGATACGCAGTATTTT
D gene: .; V gene: TRBV15; J gene: TRBJ1-5; CDR3 length: 16; clone size: .; CDR3 protein: CATRGGTPNSNQPQHF; CDR3 DNA: TGTGCCACCAGGGGAGGGACACCTAATAGCAATCAGCCCCAGCATTTT
D gene: .; V gene: TRBV18; J gene: TRBJ2-2; CDR3 length: 14; clone size: .; CDR3 protein: CASSPYEGTGELFF; CDR3 DNA: TGTGCCAGCTCACCGTACGAGGGCACCGGGGAGCTGTTTTTT
D gene: TRBD1; V gene: TRBV6-6; J gene: TRBJ2-7; CDR3 length: 12; clone size: .; CDR3 protein: CAARGQAYEQYF; CDR3 DNA: TGTGCCGCAAGGGGACAGGCCTACGAGCAGTACTTC
D gene: TRBD1; V gene: TRBV7-2; J gene: TRBJ1-2; CDR3 length: 15; clone size: .; CDR3 protein: CASSAPGQGVWGYTF; CDR3 DNA: TGTGCCAGCAGCGCCCCGGGACAGGGGGTCTGGGGCTACACCTTC
D gene: .; V gene: TRBV13; J gene: TRBJ2-7; CDR3 length: 13; clone size: .; CDR3 protein: CASSVGQPHEQYF; CDR3 DNA: TGTGCCAGCAGCGTGGGACAACCCCACGAGCAGTACTTC
D gene: TRBD2; V gene: TRBV7-9; J gene: TRBJ2-1; CDR3 length: 16; clone size: once; CDR3 protein: CASSPPERGASNEQFF; CDR3 DNA: TGTGCCAGCAGCCCCCCGGAGCGGGGGGCAAGTAATGAGCAGTTCTTC
D gene: .; V gene: TRBV5-6; J gene: TRBJ2-7; CDR3 length: 14; clone size: .; CDR3 protein: CASSRLTSSYEQYF; CDR3 DNA: TGTGCCAGCAGCCGCCTTACAAGCTCCTACGAGCAGTACTTC
D gene: .; V gene: TRBV7-2; J gene: TRBJ1-6; CDR3 length: 14; clone size: few; CDR3 protein: CASSLVWANSPLHF; CDR3 DNA: TGTGCCAGCAGCTTAGTTTGGGCCAATTCACCCCTCCACTTT
D gene: .; V gene: TRBV21-1; J gene: TRBJ2-2; CDR3 length: 16; clone size: .; CDR3 protein: CASSTLLNANTGELFF; CDR3 DNA: TGTGCCAGCAGCACTTTACTTAACGCGAACACCGGGGAGCTGTTTTTT
D gene: .; V gene: TRBV29-1; J gene: TRBJ1-1; CDR3 length: 12; clone size: .; CDR3 protein: CSVEDPAGEAFF; CDR3 DNA: TGCAGCGTTGAAGATCCGGCGGGAGAAGCTTTCTTT
D gene: .; V gene: TRBV3-1/TRBV3-2; J gene: TRBJ1-5; CDR3 length: 16; clone size: once; CDR3 protein: CASSHNRQTMHQPQHF; CDR3 DNA: TGTGCCAGCAGCCATAATCGACAGACGATGCACCAGCCCCAGCATTTT
D gene: .; V gene: TRBV5-6; J gene: TRBJ2-5; CDR3 length: 16; clone size: .; CDR3 protein: CASSLEAGGYQETQYF; CDR3 DNA: TGTGCCAGCAGCTTGGAGGCAGGCGGGTACCAAGAGACCCAGTACTTC
D gene: TRBD2; V gene: TRBV9; J gene: TRBJ2-1; CDR3 length: 17; clone size: .; CDR3 protein: CASSEGLAGGPYNEQFF; CDR3 DNA: TGTGCCAGCAGCGAGGGACTAGCGGGGGGGCCCTACAATGAGCAGTTCTTC
D gene: .; V gene: TRBV3-1/TRBV3-2; J gene: TRBJ2-7; CDR3 length: 18; clone size: .; CDR3 protein: CASSRERASRRSTYEQYF; CDR3 DNA: TGTGCCAGCAGCCGGGAGCGGGCTAGCCGGCGTTCAACCTACGAGCAGTACTTC
D gene: .; V gene: TRBV9; J gene: TRBJ1-1; CDR3 length: 13; clone size: .; CDR3 protein: CASSVARATEAFF; CDR3 DNA: TGTGCCAGCAGCGTAGCCAGGGCCACTGAAGCTTTCTTT
D gene: TRBD1; V gene: TRBV27; J gene: TRBJ1-3; CDR3 length: 15; clone size: .; CDR3 protein: CASSPDRVSGNTIYF; CDR3 DNA: TGTGCCAGCAGCCCAGACAGGGTCTCTGGAAACACCATATATTTT
D gene: TRBD1; V gene: TRBV18; J gene: TRBJ2-7; CDR3 length: 14; clone size: .; CDR3 protein: CASSPTGGGSQQYF; CDR3 DNA: TGTGCCAGCTCACCGACAGGGGGAGGCTCCCAGCAGTACTTC
D gene: .; V gene: TRBV7-8; J gene: TRBJ2-5; CDR3 length: 11; clone size: .; CDR3 protein: CASSSGETQYF; CDR3 DNA: TGTGCCAGCAGCTCAGGGGAGACCCAGTACTTC
D gene: .; V gene: TRBV11-2; J gene: TRBJ2-1; CDR3 length: 15; clone size: .; CDR3 protein: CASSPRDTPNNEQFF; CDR3 DNA: TGTGCCAGCAGCCCTCGGGACACCCCGAACAATGAGCAGTTCTTC
D gene: .; V gene: TRBV2; J gene: TRBJ2-5; CDR3 length: 14; clone size: .; CDR3 protein: CASSEVGGAETQYF; CDR3 DNA: TGTGCCAGCAGTGAAGTTGGGGGGGCCGAGACCCAGTACTTC
D gene: .; V gene: TRBV27; J gene: TRBJ1-6; CDR3 length: 15; clone size: .; CDR3 protein: CASSFTGWQGSPLHF; CDR3 DNA: TGTGCCAGCAGTTTCACAGGGTGGCAGGGTTCACCCCTCCACTTT
D gene: TRBD1; V gene: TRBV5-4; J gene: TRBJ2-7; CDR3 length: 14; clone size: .; CDR3 protein: CASSLSTRDSEQYF; CDR3 DNA: TGTGCCAGCAGCTTGTCAACACGGGACAGCGAGCAGTACTTC
D gene: .; V gene: TRBV7-6; J gene: TRBJ2-5; CDR3 length: 14; clone size: .; CDR3 protein: CASSEDSRVETQYF; CDR3 DNA: TGTGCCAGCAGCGAAGACAGCCGGGTCGAGACCCAGTACTTC
D gene: .; V gene: TRBV18; J gene: TRBJ1-1; CDR3 length: 12; clone size: .; CDR3 protein: CASSPTGRVAFF; CDR3 DNA: TGTGCCAGCTCACCAACAGGGAGGGTAGCTTTCTTT
D gene: TRBD2; V gene: TRBV19; J gene: TRBJ2-3; CDR3 length: 16; clone size: .; CDR3 protein: CASQDNGGRFSDTQYF; CDR3 DNA: TGTGCCAGCCAAGACAACGGGGGGAGATTCTCAGATACGCAGTATTTT
D gene: TRBD1; V gene: TRBV12-3/TRBV12-4; J gene: TRBJ1-1; CDR3 length: 13; clone size: few; CDR3 protein: CASSGTGRTEAFF; CDR3 DNA: TGTGCCAGCAGCGGGACAGGGCGCACTGAAGCTTTCTTT